The clone carrying this T cell receptor (beta chain) was observed at least ten times. The source of the sample is a study of neurological immune-mediated disorders. The CDR3 consists of 13 residues. Between the trimmed V and J ends, which lost 4 bases and 1 base, there was a span of 7 bases. Per the germline V gene, CDR1 is SQVTM and CDR2 is ANQGSEA. One entry per CDR3 protein results from TCRdb running MiXCR on the 5' RACE reads. Of about 66,000 distinct CDR3 sequences listed, about 4% were seen once; the top ten hold 1.3%. The genes are TRBV29-1 and TRBJ2-2, with D hard to call. The receptor was isolated from a man aged 30 to 39 with multiple sclerosis. The sequenced sample consisted of PBMCs. The CDR3 loop reads CSVAAENTGELFF. In nucleotides, the CDR3 is TGCAGCGTTGCGGCAGAGAACACCGGGGAGCTGTTTTTT.